The clone carrying this T cell receptor beta chain came up a few times. The sample is drawn from a study of early T cells in non-severe SARS-CoV-2 infection. Background on the study: Bulk RNA from unsorted whole blood was sequenced; chains were unpaired.

TCRdb called the 5' RACE reads again in MiXCR, with one record for every CDR3 protein. Of under 35,000 distinct CDR3 sequences in the sample, approximately 5% are singletons; the top ten hold under 25%. The V end lost 3 bases, the J end lost 5 bases, and 13 bases lay between the germline ends. This CDR3 region has 14 residues. The germline CDR1 and CDR2 sequences are SEHNR and FQNEAQ (reference sequence). The gene calls are TRBV7-9 and TRBJ2-5; D unclear. The sequenced sample consisted of whole blood. The sequence was collected from an adult who was a healthcare worker with PCR-confirmed SARS-CoV-2 infection or an uninfected control (not recorded which). The DNA of the CDR3 is TGTGCCAGCAGCTTTCAGACACCGTCGGAGACCCAGTACTTC. It encodes CASSFQTPSETQYF.